Listed below are T cell receptor beta chains from one sample, sequenced in a study of CD8 T cells in ankylosing spondylitis. TCRdb reanalysed the 5' RACE reads using MiXCR and keeps one entry per CDR3 protein. The data hold 450,000 to 550,000 distinct CDR3 sequences, with approximately 5% observed a single time. The source material was blood, either unsorted or a sorted T cell fraction (not recorded which). The source of these receptors is a male donor with ankylosing spondylitis. Each CDR3 is given with its conserved first and last residue. The order of the fields is D gene, V gene, J gene, clone size, CDR3 DNA, CDR3 protein. A D gene is named only where the DNA matches it firmly. Where a row states a size, it is once, few, many or the class of an expanded clone; other rows omit it.

D: .
V: TRBV20-1
J: TRBJ1-2
size: many
DNA: TGCAGTGCTAGGACCCACCTCTATGGCTACACCTTC
CDR3: CSARTHLYGYTF

D: .
V: TRBV9
J: TRBJ2-3
size: many
DNA: TGTGCCAGCAGCGGAGGACTTAGGGGACATGATACGCAGTATTTT
CDR3: CASSGGLRGHDTQYF

D: TRBD1
V: TRBV6-5
J: TRBJ1-2
size: many
DNA: TGTGCCAGCAGTTATGCCCGGCGACAGGGGGCCCTCCCTTATGGCTACACCTTC
CDR3: CASSYARRQGALPYGYTF

D: .
V: TRBV6-2/TRBV6-3
J: TRBJ2-2
size: few
DNA: TGTGCCAGCAGTTATGGGCCCCGTCTGGCCGGGGAGCTGTTTTTT
CDR3: CASSYGPRLAGELFF

D: .
V: TRBV9
J: TRBJ1-5
size: many
DNA: TGTGCCAGCAGCGTAGGGGGATATGACAATCAGCCCCAGCATTTT
CDR3: CASSVGGYDNQPQHF

D: TRBD1
V: TRBV28
J: TRBJ1-2
size: many
DNA: TGTGCCAGCAGTGGATACAGGGGGCGAGGAGAGTTCGGCTACACCTTC
CDR3: CASSGYRGRGEFGYTF

D: .
V: TRBV20-1
J: TRBJ1-1
size: many
DNA: TGCAGTGCTAGAGATAGCGGTCACCTGAACACTGAAGCTTTCTTT
CDR3: CSARDSGHLNTEAFF

D: TRBD1
V: TRBV7-2
J: TRBJ1-2
size: many
DNA: TGTGCCAGCAGCTTCCCTGACAGGGGAGGGTATGGCTACACCTTC
CDR3: CASSFPDRGGYGYTF

D: .
V: TRBV4-3
J: TRBJ2-1
size: .
DNA: TGCGCCAGCAGCCCCGACCAAAGCTCCTACAATGAGCAGTTCTTC
CDR3: CASSPDQSSYNEQFF

D: .
V: TRBV5-1
J: TRBJ1-3
size: .
DNA: TGCGCCAGCAGGGTCCTCTCTGGAAACACCATATATTTT
CDR3: CASRVLSGNTIYF

D: .
V: TRBV18
J: TRBJ1-1
size: many
DNA: TGTGCCAGCTCACCGCGGGACGGTCGTAACACTGAAGCTTTCTTT
CDR3: CASSPRDGRNTEAFF

D: TRBD1
V: TRBV6-1
J: TRBJ2-3
size: many
DNA: TGTGCCAGCAGTGAATGGACAGGGGTGATCACAGATACGCAGTATTTT
CDR3: CASSEWTGVITDTQYF

D: .
V: TRBV5-1
J: TRBJ2-1
size: .
DNA: TGCGCCAGCAGCTTGGATCTTCGCGGTTCCTACAATGAGCAGTTCTTC
CDR3: CASSLDLRGSYNEQFF

D: .
V: TRBV20-1
J: TRBJ2-7
size: many
DNA: TGCAGTGCTAGCTCGAGACAGGTAGCCTACGAGCAGTACTTC
CDR3: CSASSRQVAYEQYF